The clone carrying this TCR beta chain was detected many times. Antigen: not known. This sample stems from a study of neurological immune-mediated disorders. As for the study in general: Secondary progressive disease was present in 3, and relapsing-remitting disease in roughly 30, of the roughly 35 multiple sclerosis patients.

TCRdb reanalysed the 5' RACE reads using MiXCR and keeps one entry per CDR3 protein. The sample contains roughly 27,000 distinct CDR3 sequences, approximately 2.7% of which appear only once. The study, taken as a whole, reports: As far as clinical or MRI features were concerned, none was associated with the multiple sclerosis repertoire cluster. When repertoires were grouped phylogenetically, those of 18 of 34 multiple sclerosis patients fell into one related-CDR3 cluster, a possible signature.

The sequenced sample consisted of PBMCs. The source of this sequence is a woman aged 45-60 years with multiple sclerosis.

The CDR3 bases are TGCGCCAGCAGCTTGGGGACTAGCGGGGGGGCCTTCACAGATACGCAGTATTTT. Translated, it gives CASSLGTSGGAFTDTQYF. The genes are TRBV5-1 and TRBJ2-3, with 15 bases identical to TRBD2. This CDR3 has 18 amino acids. Germline loops: CDR1 SGHRS, CDR2 YFSETQ. With V trimmed by 0 bases and J by 2 bases, 4 bases remained unmatched.